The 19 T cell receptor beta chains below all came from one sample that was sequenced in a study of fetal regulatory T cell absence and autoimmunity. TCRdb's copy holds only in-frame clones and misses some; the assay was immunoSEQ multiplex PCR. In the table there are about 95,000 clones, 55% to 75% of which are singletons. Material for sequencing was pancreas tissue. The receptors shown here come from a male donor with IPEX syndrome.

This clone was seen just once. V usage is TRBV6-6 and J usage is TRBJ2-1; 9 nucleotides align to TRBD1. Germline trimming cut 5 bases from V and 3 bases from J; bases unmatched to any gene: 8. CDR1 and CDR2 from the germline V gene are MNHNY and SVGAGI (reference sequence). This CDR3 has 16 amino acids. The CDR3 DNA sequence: TGTGCCAGCAGTCCGCGCCGGGACAGGGTCTACAATGAGCAGTTCTTC. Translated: CASSPRRDRVYNEQFF.

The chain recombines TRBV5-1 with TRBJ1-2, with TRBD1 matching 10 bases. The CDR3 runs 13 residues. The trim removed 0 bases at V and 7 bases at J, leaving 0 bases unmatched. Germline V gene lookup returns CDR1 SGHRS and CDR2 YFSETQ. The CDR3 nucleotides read TGCGCCAGCAGCTTGGGACAGGGGGCTGGCTACACCTTC. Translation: CASSLGQGAGYTF.

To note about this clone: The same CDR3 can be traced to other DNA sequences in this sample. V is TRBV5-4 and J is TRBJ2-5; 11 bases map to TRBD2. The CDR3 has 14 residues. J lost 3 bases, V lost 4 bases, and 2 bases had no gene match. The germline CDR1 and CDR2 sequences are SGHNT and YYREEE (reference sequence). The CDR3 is CASSPGLAEETQYF. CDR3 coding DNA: TGTGCCAGCAGCCCGGGACTAGCGGAAGAGACCCAGTACTTC.

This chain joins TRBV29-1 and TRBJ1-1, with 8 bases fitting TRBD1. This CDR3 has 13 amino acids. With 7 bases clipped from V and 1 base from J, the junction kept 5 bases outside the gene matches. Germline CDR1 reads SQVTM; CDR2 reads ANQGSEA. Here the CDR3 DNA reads TGCAGCGGGTCGACAGGGGCGAACACTGAAGCTTTCTTT. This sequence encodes CSGSTGANTEAFF.

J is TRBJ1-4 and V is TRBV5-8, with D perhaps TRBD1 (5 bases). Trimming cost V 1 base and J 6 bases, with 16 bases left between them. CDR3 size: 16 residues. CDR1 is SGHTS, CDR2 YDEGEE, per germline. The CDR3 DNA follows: TGTGCCAGCAGCTTGTGGCAGGGTTTTGAAGATGAAAAACTGTTTTTT. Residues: CASSLWQGFEDEKLFF.

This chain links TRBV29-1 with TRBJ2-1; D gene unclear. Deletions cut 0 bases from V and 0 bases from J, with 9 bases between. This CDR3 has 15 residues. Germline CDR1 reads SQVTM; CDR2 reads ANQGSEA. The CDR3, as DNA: TGCAGCGTTGAAGAGAGCGAGAGCTCCTACAATGAGCAGTTCTTC. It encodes CSVEESESSYNEQFF.

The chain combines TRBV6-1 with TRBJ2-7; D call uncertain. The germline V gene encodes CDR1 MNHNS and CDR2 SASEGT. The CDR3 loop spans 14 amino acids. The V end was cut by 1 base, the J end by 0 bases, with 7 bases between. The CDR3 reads CASSEGLYSYEQYF. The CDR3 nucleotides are TGTGCCAGCAGTGAAGGCCTCTACTCCTACGAGCAGTACTTC.

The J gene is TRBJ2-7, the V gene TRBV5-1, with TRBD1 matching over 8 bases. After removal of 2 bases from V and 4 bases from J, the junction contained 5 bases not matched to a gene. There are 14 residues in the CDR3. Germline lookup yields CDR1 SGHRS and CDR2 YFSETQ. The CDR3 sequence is CASSFRDRLYEQYF. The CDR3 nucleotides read TGCGCCAGCAGCTTCCGGGACAGGCTATACGAGCAGTACTTC.

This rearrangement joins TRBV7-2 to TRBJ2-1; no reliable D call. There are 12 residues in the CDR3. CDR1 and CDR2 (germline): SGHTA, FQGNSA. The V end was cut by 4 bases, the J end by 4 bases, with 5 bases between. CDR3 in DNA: TGTGCCAGCAGCTCCGGTTACAATGAGCAGTTCTTC. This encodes CASSSGYNEQFF.

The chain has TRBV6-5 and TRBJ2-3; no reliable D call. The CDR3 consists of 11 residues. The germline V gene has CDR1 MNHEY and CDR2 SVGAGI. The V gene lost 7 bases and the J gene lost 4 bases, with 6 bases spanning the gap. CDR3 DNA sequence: TGTGCCAGCACCTTCGCAGATACGCAGTATTTT. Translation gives CASTFADTQYF.

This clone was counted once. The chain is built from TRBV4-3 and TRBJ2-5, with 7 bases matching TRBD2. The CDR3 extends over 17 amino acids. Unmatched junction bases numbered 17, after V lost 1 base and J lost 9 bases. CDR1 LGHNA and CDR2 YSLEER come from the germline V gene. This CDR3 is CASSQGLLTSVPGAQYF. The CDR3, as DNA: TGCGCCAGCAGCCAAGGTTTATTAACTAGCGTACCGGGTGCCCAGTACTTC.

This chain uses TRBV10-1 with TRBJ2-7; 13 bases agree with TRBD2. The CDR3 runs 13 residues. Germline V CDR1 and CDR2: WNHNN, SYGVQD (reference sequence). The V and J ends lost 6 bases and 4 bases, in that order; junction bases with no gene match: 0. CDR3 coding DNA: TGCGCCAGCAGACTAGCGGGAGGGTACGAGCAGTACTTC. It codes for CASRLAGGYEQYF.

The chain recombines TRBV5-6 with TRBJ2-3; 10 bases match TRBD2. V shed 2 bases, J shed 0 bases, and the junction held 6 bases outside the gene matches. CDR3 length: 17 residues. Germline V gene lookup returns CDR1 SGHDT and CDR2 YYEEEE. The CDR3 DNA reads TGTGCCAGCAGCTTCGTCATAGCGGGAGGCAGCACAGATACGCAGTATTTT. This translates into CASSFVIAGGSTDTQYF.

CDR3 nucleotide sequence: TGTGCTAGTGGTTTGGGACAGTATGGCTACACCTTC. This translates into CASGLGQYGYTF. The chain couples TRBV12-5 to TRBJ1-2; D may be TRBD1 (5 bases). Germline CDR1 is LGHNT and CDR2 is FRNRAP. V was clipped by 1 base and J by 5 bases, with 5 bases between them. This CDR3 comprises 12 residues.

The CDR3 loop is CASSEAPVTSGVPGTDTQYF. The CDR3 DNA reads TGTGCCAGCAGTGAAGCCCCCGTTACTAGCGGAGTTCCCGGCACAGATACGCAGTATTTT. The V and J genes are TRBV6-1 and TRBJ2-3; 8 bases are shared with TRBD2. CDR3 length: 20 amino acids. V dropped 0 bases and J dropped 1; count of bases not matched to a gene: 15. Germline V gene lookup returns CDR1 MNHNS and CDR2 SASEGT.

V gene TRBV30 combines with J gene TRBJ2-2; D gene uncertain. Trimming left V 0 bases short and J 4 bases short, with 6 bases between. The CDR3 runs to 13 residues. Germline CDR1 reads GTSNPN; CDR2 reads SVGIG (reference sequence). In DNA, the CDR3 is TGTGCCTGGAGTGTACTCTTCACCGGGGAGCTGTTTTTT. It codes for CAWSVLFTGELFF.

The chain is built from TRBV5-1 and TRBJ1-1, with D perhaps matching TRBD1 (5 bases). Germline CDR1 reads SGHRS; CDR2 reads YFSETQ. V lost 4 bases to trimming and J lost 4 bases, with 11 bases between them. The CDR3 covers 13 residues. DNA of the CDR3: TGCGCCAGCAGCAATCAGGGACTCACTGAAGCTTTCTTT. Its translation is CASSNQGLTEAFF.

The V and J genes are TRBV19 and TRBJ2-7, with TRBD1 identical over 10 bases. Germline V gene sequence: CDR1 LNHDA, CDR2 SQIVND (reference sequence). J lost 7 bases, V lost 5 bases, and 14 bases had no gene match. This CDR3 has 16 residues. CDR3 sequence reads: CASSPQGGTGVGEQYF. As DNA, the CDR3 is TGTGCCAGTAGTCCCCAGGGCGGGACAGGGGTCGGGGAGCAGTACTTC.

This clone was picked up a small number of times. As DNA, the CDR3 is TGTGCCTGGGCCCGGGAGGATACGCAGTATTTT. As protein: CAWAREDTQYF. The rearrangement links TRBV30 to TRBJ2-3, with D possibly being TRBD2 (6 bases). The ends were cut back, 5 bases at V and 6 bases at J, with 9 bases in the middle. This CDR3 contains 11 residues. The V gene's germline CDR1 is GTSNPN and CDR2 SVGIG (reference sequence).